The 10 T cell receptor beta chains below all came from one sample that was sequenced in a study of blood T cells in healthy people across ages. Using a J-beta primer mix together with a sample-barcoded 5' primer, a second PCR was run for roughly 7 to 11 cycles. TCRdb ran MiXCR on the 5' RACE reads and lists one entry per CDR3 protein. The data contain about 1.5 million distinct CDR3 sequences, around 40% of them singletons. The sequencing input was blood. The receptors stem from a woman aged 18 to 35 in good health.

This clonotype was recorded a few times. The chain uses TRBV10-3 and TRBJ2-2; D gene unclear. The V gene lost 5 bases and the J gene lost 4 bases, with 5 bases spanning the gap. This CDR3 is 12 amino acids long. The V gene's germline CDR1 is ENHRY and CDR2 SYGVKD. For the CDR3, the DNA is TGTGCCATCAGTAAATCCACCGGGGAGCTGTTTTTT. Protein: CAISKSTGELFF.

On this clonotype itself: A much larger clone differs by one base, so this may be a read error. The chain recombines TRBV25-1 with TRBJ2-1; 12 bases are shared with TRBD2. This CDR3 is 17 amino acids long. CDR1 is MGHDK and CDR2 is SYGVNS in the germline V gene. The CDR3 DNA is TGTGTCATCTCACAGACCGCTAGCGGGAGGGATACAAATGAGCAGTTCTTC. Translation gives CVISQTASGRDTNEQFF. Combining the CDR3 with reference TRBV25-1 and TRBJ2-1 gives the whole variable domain EADIYQTPRYLVIGTGKKITLECSQTMGHDKMYWYQQDPGMELHLIHYSYGVNSTEKGDLSSESTVSRIRTEHFPLTLESARPSHTSQYLCVISQTASGRDTNEQFFGPGTRLTVL.

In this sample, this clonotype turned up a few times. This CDR3 is CATDGGQPQHF. DNA for the CDR3: TGTGCCACCGACGGGGGTCAGCCCCAGCATTTT. The chain has TRBV28 and TRBJ1-5, with D possibly matching TRBD1 (5 bases). Germline CDR1 MDHEN, CDR2 SYDVKM. This CDR3 comprises 11 residues. Trimming cost V 10 bases and J 6 bases, with 10 bases left between them. Full variable domain (missing parts from reference TRBV28 and TRBJ1-5): DVKVTQSSRYLVKRTGEKVFLECVQDMDHENMFWYRQDPGLGLRLIYFSYDVKMKEKGDIPEGYSVSREKKERFSLILESASTNQTSMYLCATDGGQPQHFGDGTRLSIL.

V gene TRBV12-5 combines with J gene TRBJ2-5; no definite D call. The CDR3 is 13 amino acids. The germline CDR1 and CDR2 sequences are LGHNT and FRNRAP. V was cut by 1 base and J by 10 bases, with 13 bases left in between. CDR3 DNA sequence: TGTGCTAGTGGTTTGGCCGGGCCCCCTGGCCAGTACTTC. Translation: CASGLAGPPGQYF.

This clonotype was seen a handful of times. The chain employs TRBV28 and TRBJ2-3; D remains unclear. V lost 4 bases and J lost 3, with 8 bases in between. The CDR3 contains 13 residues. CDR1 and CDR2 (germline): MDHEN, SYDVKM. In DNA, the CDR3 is TGTGCCAGCAGTTCCCCCGAAACAGATACGCAGTATTTT. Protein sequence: CASSSPETDTQYF.

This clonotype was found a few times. CDR3 protein: CSARKTSGGETQYF. DNA for the CDR3: TGCAGTGCTAGGAAGACTAGCGGGGGGGAGACCCAGTACTTC. The rearrangement joins TRBV20-1 to TRBJ2-5; TRBD2 aligns across 13 bases. This CDR3 spans 14 amino acids. V lost 3 bases, J lost 5 bases, and 3 bases stayed unmatched. The V gene's germline CDR1 is DFQATT and CDR2 SNEGSKA (reference sequence).

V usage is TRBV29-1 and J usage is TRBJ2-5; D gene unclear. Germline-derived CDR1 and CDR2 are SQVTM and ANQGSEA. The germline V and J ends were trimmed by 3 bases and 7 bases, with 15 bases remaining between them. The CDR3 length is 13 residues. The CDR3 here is CSVDVSANGTQYF. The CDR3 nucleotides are TGCAGCGTTGATGTATCCGCGAATGGGACCCAGTACTTC.

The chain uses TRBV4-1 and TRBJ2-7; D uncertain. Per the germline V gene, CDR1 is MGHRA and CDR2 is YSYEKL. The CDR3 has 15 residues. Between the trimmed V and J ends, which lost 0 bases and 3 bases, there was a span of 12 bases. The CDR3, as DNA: TGCGCCAGCAGCCAAGAGGCCTTGCCTGTCTACGAGCAGTACTTC. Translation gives CASSQEALPVYEQYF.

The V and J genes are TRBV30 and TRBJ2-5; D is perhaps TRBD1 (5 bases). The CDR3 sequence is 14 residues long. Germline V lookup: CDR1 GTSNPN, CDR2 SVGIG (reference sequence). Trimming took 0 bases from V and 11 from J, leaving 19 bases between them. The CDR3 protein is CAWSVLPVDNEQYF. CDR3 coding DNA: TGTGCCTGGAGTGTACTTCCTGTGGACAATGAGCAGTACTTC.

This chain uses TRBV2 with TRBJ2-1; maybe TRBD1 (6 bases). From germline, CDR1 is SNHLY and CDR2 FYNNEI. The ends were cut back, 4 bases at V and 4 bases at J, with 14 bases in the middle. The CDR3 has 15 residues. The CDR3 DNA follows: TGTGCCAGCAGTGCGACAGGCTACTTTTACAATGAGCAGTTCTTC. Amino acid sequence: CASSATGYFYNEQFF.